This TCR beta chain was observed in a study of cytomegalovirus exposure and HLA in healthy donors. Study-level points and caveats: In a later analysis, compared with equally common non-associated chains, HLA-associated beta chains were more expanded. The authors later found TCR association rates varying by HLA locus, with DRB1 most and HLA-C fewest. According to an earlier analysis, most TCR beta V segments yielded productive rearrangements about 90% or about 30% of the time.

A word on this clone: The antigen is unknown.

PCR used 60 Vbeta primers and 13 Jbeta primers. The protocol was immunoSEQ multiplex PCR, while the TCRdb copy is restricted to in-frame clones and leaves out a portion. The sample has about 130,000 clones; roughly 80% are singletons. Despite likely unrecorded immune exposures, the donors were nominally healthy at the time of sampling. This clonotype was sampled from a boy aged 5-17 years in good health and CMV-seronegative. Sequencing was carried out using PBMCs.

The CDR3 protein is CSVVSSRSSYNEQFF. In nucleotides, the CDR3 is TGCAGCGTTGTATCTAGCAGGAGCTCCTACAATGAGCAGTTCTTC. The rearrangement joins TRBV29-1 to TRBJ2-1; D may be TRBD2 (5 bases). The ends were cut back, 4 bases at V and 0 bases at J, with 13 bases in the middle. Germline CDR1 reads SQVTM; CDR2 reads ANQGSEA. The CDR3 is made up of 15 amino acids.